What follows are 21 T cell receptor beta chains derived from one specimen sequenced in a study of blood T cells in healthy people across ages. For the second PCR, which ran for about 6 to 11 cycles, a sample-barcoded 5' primer and a J-beta primer mix were used. TCRdb analysed the 5' RACE reads with MiXCR anew, one entry per CDR3 protein. The sample lists hundreds of thousands of distinct CDR3 sequences; roughly 60% were seen once. The specimen was blood. Every receptor here comes from a young man in good health.

This clonotype appeared a single time. V usage is TRBV4-2 and J usage is TRBJ1-1; 7 nucleotides agree with TRBD1. The CDR3 is 13 residues long. Germline values: CDR1 LGHNA, CDR2 YNFKEQ. Trimming removed 1 base from V and 6 bases from J; junction bases left unmatched: 2. CDR3 in amino acids: CASSQAGTAEAFF. The CDR3 coding sequence is TGTGCCAGCAGCCAAGCCGGGACAGCTGAAGCTTTCTTT.

The chain joins TRBV7-9 to TRBJ2-5; 10 positions agree with TRBD2. Germline loops: CDR1 SEHNR, CDR2 FQNEAQ (reference sequence). The CDR3 loop spans 14 amino acids. J lost 1 base, V lost 8 bases, and 4 bases had no gene match. CDR3 residues: CASGLAASQETQYF. The CDR3 DNA sequence: TGTGCCAGCGGACTAGCGGCCTCCCAAGAGACCCAGTACTTC. The full variable domain, rest sourced from reference TRBV7-9 and TRBJ2-5, is DTGVSQNPRHKITKRGQNVTFRCDPISEHNRLYWYRQTLGQGPEFLTYFQNEAQLEKSRLLSDRFSAERPKGSFSTLEIQRTEQGDSAMYLCASGLAASQETQYFGPGTRLLVL.

The V gene is TRBV7-9, the J gene TRBJ1-2, with 10 bases lining up with TRBD1. J gave up 8 bases and V 5 bases, and 8 bases lay outside the gene matches. This CDR3 comprises 14 residues. Germline values: CDR1 SEHNR, CDR2 FQNEAQ (reference sequence). Here the CDR3 DNA reads TGTGCCAGCAGCATACTCGGGACAGGGGCCGGCTACACCTTC. Translation: CASSILGTGAGYTF. The variable domain in full, with the rest retrieved from reference TRBV7-9 and TRBJ1-2, is DTGVSQNPRHKITKRGQNVTFRCDPISEHNRLYWYRQTLGQGPEFLTYFQNEAQLEKSRLLSDRFSAERPKGSFSTLEIQRTEQGDSAMYLCASSILGTGAGYTFGSGTRLTVV.

This clonotype occurred once. The genes are TRBV6-5 and TRBJ1-1, with D hard to call. Trimming left V 5 bases short and J 5 bases short, with 9 bases between. Germline V gene data show CDR1 as MNHEY and CDR2 as SVGAGI. The CDR3 covers 12 residues. CDR3 in DNA: TGTGCCAGCAGTCGCGGGAGTACTGAAGCTTTCTTT. Translating gives CASSRGSTEAFF.

This chain connects TRBV4-2 to TRBJ2-2, with no clear D. CDR3 length: 13 amino acids. V gave up 4 bases and J gave up 6 bases, with 9 bases separating them. Germline assignment: CDR1 LGHNA and CDR2 YNFKEQ. As DNA, the CDR3 is TGTGCCAGCAGCCCTAGAGAGGCCGGGGAGCTGTTTTTT. This gives the protein CASSPREAGELFF.

There are a few counts of this clonotype. CDR3 sequence: CASSLLPRAGLSPLHF. The CDR3 coding sequence is TGTGCCAGCAGCTTACTTCCCAGGGCAGGGCTTTCACCCCTCCACTTT. The chain combines TRBV7-8 with TRBJ1-6; perhaps TRBD1 as D (5 bases). The V gene lost 2 bases and the J gene lost 9 bases, with 17 bases spanning the gap. Germline CDR1 and CDR2: SGHVS and FQNEAQ. This CDR3 contains 16 residues. Using reference TRBV7-8 and TRBJ1-6 for the parts outside the CDR3, the full variable domain is GAGVSQSPRYKVAKRGQDVALRCDPISGHVSLFWYQQALGQGPEFLTYFQNEAQLDKSGLPSDRFFAERPEGSVSTLKIQRTQQEDSAVYLCASSLLPRAGLSPLHFGNGTRLTVT.

The chain is built from TRBV3-1 and TRBJ2-1; 7 bases agree with TRBD2. CDR1 and CDR2 (germline): LGHDT, YNNKEL (reference sequence). With V trimmed by 5 bases and J by 4 bases, 5 bases remained unmatched. CDR3 size: 14 residues. This CDR3 is CASSSGGFYNEQFF. The CDR3 DNA sequence: TGTGCCAGCAGCTCCGGGGGGTTTTACAATGAGCAGTTCTTC.

This clonotype was counted once. The chain couples TRBV12-3 or TRBV12-4 to TRBJ1-2; D is ambiguous. This CDR3 is built from 13 residues. Trimming took off 7 bases at V and 7 bases at J, with 16 bases between the two ends. CDR3 nucleotide sequence: TGTGCCAGCATAGGGTTTCCAGTCGGTGGCTACACCTTC. It translates to CASIGFPVGGYTF.

The rearrangement joins TRBV10-3 to TRBJ2-5; perhaps TRBD2 as D (5 bases). The J call could be wrong; TRBJ2-7 is a better fit for the DNA end. Germline CDR1 reads ENHRY; CDR2 reads SYGVKD. This CDR3 region has 14 residues. The CDR3, as DNA: TGTGCCATCAGTAACCCGGGGAAGGGTAACGAGCAGTACTTC. It is translated as CAISNPGKGNEQYF.

This clonotype has just a few counts. CDR3 protein: CASSQDTQGTGLSYEQYF. As DNA, the CDR3 is TGCGCCAGCAGCCAAGATACCCAAGGGACAGGACTATCCTACGAGCAGTACTTC. The chain carries TRBV4-1 and TRBJ2-4; the match to TRBD1 covers 8 bases. The J call may be in error: the DNA end matches TRBJ2-7 better. Germline V gives CDR1 MGHRA, CDR2 YSYEKL. The CDR3 runs to 18 residues.

The CDR3 region is CASIRTGSSRREQYF. The CDR3 DNA reads as TGTGCCAGCATTCGTACAGGGTCCTCAAGGAGGGAGCAGTACTTC. The chain is built from TRBV12-3 or TRBV12-4 and TRBJ2-7; TRBD1 might be the D (6 bases). This CDR3 has 15 residues. V was trimmed by 7 bases and J by 7 bases, leaving 23 bases between them.

The gene calls are TRBV29-1 and TRBJ2-3, with TRBD2 matching over 7 bases. Germline V gene sequence: CDR1 SQVTM, CDR2 ANQGSEA. The CDR3 length is 13 residues. J was trimmed by 4 bases and V by 5 bases; bases with no gene match: 6. CDR3: CSVSPSGSDTQYF. For the CDR3, the DNA is TGCAGCGTTAGCCCTAGCGGTTCAGATACGCAGTATTTT.

The chain employs TRBV6-5 and TRBJ2-7, with 10 bases lining up with TRBD1. The trim removed 6 bases at V and 4 bases at J, leaving 12 bases unmatched. The CDR3 is 16 residues long. The germline V gene encodes CDR1 MNHEY and CDR2 SVGAGI. CDR3: CASSPRGTGVGYEQYF. The CDR3 bases are TGTGCCAGCAGCCCCAGGGGGACAGGGGTTGGTTACGAGCAGTACTTC.

The chain carries TRBV3-1 and TRBJ2-5; D gene uncertain. This CDR3 is 16 amino acids long. CDR1 and CDR2 (germline): LGHDT, YNNKEL (reference sequence). Trimming took off 0 bases at V and 2 bases at J, with 13 bases between the two ends. CDR3 amino acids: CASSQDVNGTQETQYF. The CDR3 coding sequence is TGTGCCAGCAGCCAAGATGTTAACGGAACACAAGAGACCCAGTACTTC.

This clonotype has just a few counts. The chain carries TRBV6-5 and TRBJ1-5, with 7 bases lining up with TRBD1. After removal of 3 bases from V and 4 bases from J, the junction contained 6 bases not matched to a gene. The V gene's germline CDR1 is MNHEY and CDR2 SVGAGI. The CDR3 runs 15 residues. Here the CDR3 DNA reads TGTGCCAGCAGTTATCCGGGACAGCAAAATCAGCCCCAGCATTTT. Its translation is CASSYPGQQNQPQHF.

The genes are TRBV30 and TRBJ2-1, with 9 bases lining up with TRBD2. The CDR3 runs 15 residues. The V gene end was trimmed by 5 bases and the J gene end by 4 bases; junction bases not matched to a gene: 9. Germline V gives CDR1 GTSNPN, CDR2 SVGIG (reference sequence). The CDR3 bases are TGTGCCTGGTGCCTTAGACTAGCGGATTACAATGAGCAGTTCTTC. It encodes CAWCLRLADYNEQFF.

The rearrangement links TRBV15 to TRBJ2-1; no clear D gene. This CDR3 has 14 residues. Looked up from germline, CDR1 is LNHNV and CDR2 is YYDKDF (reference sequence). V lost 5 bases and J 3 bases, leaving 11 bases between the germline ends. The CDR3 reads CATSVLSGYNEQFF. In nucleotides, the CDR3 is TGTGCCACCAGCGTCCTCAGTGGCTACAATGAGCAGTTCTTC.

CDR3 DNA sequence: TGTGCCAGCACCCCAACCGGGACATCCACCATGAACACTGAAGCTTTCTTT. This translates into CASTPTGTSTMNTEAFF. The rearrangement uses TRBV5-4 and TRBJ1-1, with a tentative D call TRBD1 (6 bases). V gave up 6 bases and J gave up 0 bases, with 21 bases separating them. This CDR3 comprises 17 residues. From germline, CDR1 is SGHNT and CDR2 YYREEE (reference sequence).

The V gene is TRBV6-5, the J gene TRBJ1-5; 9 bases match TRBD1. The ends lost 6 bases at V and 6 bases at J; junction bases unmatched: 6. This CDR3 region has 14 residues. CDR1 and CDR2 (germline): MNHEY, SVGAGI. The CDR3 is CASSHRGPGQPQHF. The DNA of the CDR3 is TGTGCCAGCAGCCACAGGGGGCCGGGTCAGCCCCAGCATTTT.

The chain recombines TRBV6-5 with TRBJ2-1; a possible D gene is TRBD1 (6 bases). This CDR3 contains 17 residues. The V end was cut by 3 bases, the J end by 7 bases, with 22 bases between. The germline CDR1 and CDR2 sequences are MNHEY and SVGAGI. Here the CDR3 reads CASSYNGGPDRGNEQFF. As DNA, the CDR3 is TGTGCCAGCAGTTATAATGGGGGTCCCGATAGGGGGAATGAGCAGTTCTTC.

This chain joins TRBV12-3 or TRBV12-4 and TRBJ1-2; the D is unclear. This CDR3 comprises 13 residues. V was shortened by 5 bases and J by 6 bases, with 13 bases between the two germline ends. CDR3 nucleotide sequence: TGTGCCAGCAGTGCCCGGGCCAAGCATGGCTACACCTTC. This gives the protein CASSARAKHGYTF.